Detailed here is one T cell receptor beta chain. This CDR3 is built from 15 residues. CDR1 and CDR2 from the germline V gene are MNHEY and SVGAGI. Unmatched junction bases numbered 7, after V lost 2 bases and J lost 4 bases. This record belongs to a study of blood T cell repertoires in COVID-19. Across the whole study: The analysed material was cDNA or gDNA that came from T cells, B-cell-depleted T cells, or PBMCs.

Assay: immunoSEQ multiplex PCR; the TCRdb copy retains only in-frame clones and omits some. The data contain 150,000 to 200,000 clones, 84% of them singletons. Living in about two dozen US areas, the participants were between roughly 18 and 95 years of age. Participants' reported clinical history set cohort assignment. This sequence joins TRBV6-5 and TRBJ1-2; 7 bases line up with TRBD1. The TCR sequence derives from a man aged 50-59 years who had recovered from COVID-19. The sequenced material came from PBMCs or T cells enriched from blood (not recorded which). In DNA form, the CDR3 reads TGTGCCAGCAGTTACCCTGGGACAGACAGCTATGGCTACACCTTC. It encodes CASSYPGTDSYGYTF.